This T cell receptor (beta chain) stems from a study of tumor and adjacent non-tumor tissue in lung cancer. The CDR3 is 15 amino acids. The germline V gene has CDR1 SGHVS and CDR2 FQNEAQ. The trim removed 6 bases at V and 9 bases at J, leaving 11 bases unmatched. A modified ARM-PCR protocol with three rounds of nested PCR amplified TCRbeta. TCRdb redid the calling of the multiplex PCR reads with MiXCR, one entry per CDR3 protein. The sample has approximately 90,000 distinct CDR3 sequences, about 67% seen once. RNA was extracted from bulk tissue without any cell sorting. This clonotype was found many times.

The genes are TRBV7-8 and TRBJ1-6; the match to TRBD1 covers 7 bases. Sequenced sample: lung tumor tissue. This receptor was taken from a man aged 55-75 years with non-small cell lung cancer. CDR3 nucleotides: TGTGCCAGCAGGGCCCCCGGGACAGAAGCTTCACCCCTCCACTTT. Translated, it gives CASRAPGTEASPLHF.